This is a list of T cell receptor beta chains from one sample in a study of OX40 agonist ivuxolimab in advanced cancers. Using immunoSEQ multiplex PCR, the repertoire was profiled, and TCRdb retains in-frame clones only, with some absent. The sample has some 72,000 clones; roughly 92% are singletons. The sample consisted of CD4+ or CD8+ T cells sorted from blood, taken in a trial of the OX40 agonist ivuxolimab. These receptors came from an adult with an advanced solid tumor such as melanoma, head and neck, liver or kidney cancer. Both conserved end residues are part of each CDR3. The order of the fields is D gene, V gene, clone size, J gene, CDR3 DNA, CDR3 protein. D genes are given only for firm matches. The size of a clone is reported for some rows only, either as once, few or many, or as a class for expanded clones.

d_call: NA
v_call: TRBV28
clone_size: NA
j_call: TRBJ2-7
cdr3_nt: TGTGCCAGCACCCCCCCCTGGGGTGAGCAGTACTTC
cdr3_aa: CASTPPWGEQYF

d_call: NA
v_call: TRBV28
clone_size: NA
j_call: TRBJ1-5
cdr3_nt: TGTGCCAGCACCCTTGGGGATGGCAATCAGCCCCAGCATTTT
cdr3_aa: CASTLGDGNQPQHF

d_call: NA
v_call: TRBV5-1
clone_size: once
j_call: TRBJ2-4
cdr3_nt: TGCGCCAGCAGCTTGGGACAGCCTGAGGACATTCAGTACTTC
cdr3_aa: CASSLGQPEDIQYF

d_call: NA
v_call: TRBV7-2
clone_size: once
j_call: TRBJ2-4
cdr3_nt: TGTGCCAGCAGCTTAACTTACCGAGCCAAAAACATTCAGTACTTC
cdr3_aa: CASSLTYRAKNIQYF

d_call: NA
v_call: TRBV6-5
clone_size: NA
j_call: TRBJ1-1
cdr3_nt: TGTGCCAGCAGTTATCGGCAAGGGGGAACTGAAGCTTTCTTT
cdr3_aa: CASSYRQGGTEAFF

d_call: NA
v_call: TRBV5-1
clone_size: NA
j_call: TRBJ1-3
cdr3_nt: TGCGCCAGCAGCTTGCAGGGAAGCTCTGGAAACACCATATATTTT
cdr3_aa: CASSLQGSSGNTIYF

d_call: TRBD2
v_call: TRBV10-2
clone_size: NA
j_call: TRBJ2-1
cdr3_nt: TGCGCCAGCAGTTGGGGACTAGCGGTTTACAATGAGCAGTTCTTC
cdr3_aa: CASSWGLAVYNEQFF

d_call: TRBD1
v_call: TRBV5-1
clone_size: NA
j_call: TRBJ1-1
cdr3_nt: TGCGCCAGCAGCTTCGACAGGGCGAACACTGAAGCTTTCTTT
cdr3_aa: CASSFDRANTEAFF

d_call: TRBD2
v_call: TRBV5-4
clone_size: NA
j_call: TRBJ2-7
cdr3_nt: TGTGCCAGCAGCTTGGTAACCGGGACTAGAGCCGACGAGCAGTACTTC
cdr3_aa: CASSLVTGTRADEQYF

d_call: TRBD1
v_call: TRBV5-1
clone_size: NA
j_call: TRBJ2-5
cdr3_nt: TGCGCCAGCAGCCCGGGACAGCAAGAGACCCAGTACTTC
cdr3_aa: CASSPGQQETQYF

d_call: NA
v_call: TRBV6-1
clone_size: NA
j_call: TRBJ1-1
cdr3_nt: TGTGCCAGCAGTCTATTAGGGGGGTCCGACACTGAAGCTTTCTTT
cdr3_aa: CASSLLGGSDTEAFF

d_call: NA
v_call: TRBV7-2
clone_size: NA
j_call: TRBJ1-3
cdr3_nt: TGTGCCAGCAGCTCTGGACATTTAACTGGAAACACCATATATTTT
cdr3_aa: CASSSGHLTGNTIYF

d_call: TRBD1
v_call: TRBV10-3
clone_size: NA
j_call: TRBJ1-1
cdr3_nt: TGTGCCATCAGTTTACAGGGGAGTCGCACTGAAGCTTTCTTT
cdr3_aa: CAISLQGSRTEAFF

d_call: NA
v_call: TRBV9
clone_size: once
j_call: TRBJ2-7
cdr3_nt: TGTGCCAGCAGCGCCGACAGTTTCTCCTACGAGCAGTACTTC
cdr3_aa: CASSADSFSYEQYF

d_call: NA
v_call: TRBV18
clone_size: NA
j_call: TRBJ1-2
cdr3_nt: TGTGCCAGCTCACCATTCAGGGGTGAAGGCTACACCTTC
cdr3_aa: CASSPFRGEGYTF

d_call: TRBD1
v_call: TRBV4-2
clone_size: once
j_call: TRBJ2-3
cdr3_nt: TGTGCCAGCAGCTATTGGACAGGGGGCCGCACAGATACGCAGTATTTT
cdr3_aa: CASSYWTGGRTDTQYF

d_call: NA
v_call: TRBV21-1
clone_size: once
j_call: TRBJ1-2
cdr3_nt: TGTGCCAGCAGCTACCGACAGGAAGATGGCTACACCTTC
cdr3_aa: CASSYRQEDGYTF

d_call: TRBD2
v_call: TRBV4-1
clone_size: NA
j_call: TRBJ2-1
cdr3_nt: TGCGCCAGCAGCCAGAATACCGGGACTATCAATGAGCAGTTCTTC
cdr3_aa: CASSQNTGTINEQFF

d_call: TRBD1
v_call: TRBV2
clone_size: NA
j_call: TRBJ2-3
cdr3_nt: TGTGCCAGCAGCCTGACAGGGAAAGGGGATACGCAGTATTTT
cdr3_aa: CASSLTGKGDTQYF

d_call: NA
v_call: TRBV19
clone_size: NA
j_call: TRBJ1-2
cdr3_nt: TGTGCCACGTCCGCGTCGGCGCTAAAGGTCTATGGCTACACCTTC
cdr3_aa: CATSASALKVYGYTF

d_call: TRBD2
v_call: TRBV2
clone_size: NA
j_call: TRBJ2-3
cdr3_nt: TGTGCCAGCAGCCTGGGACTAGCGAGCGGCGATACGCAGTATTTT
cdr3_aa: CASSLGLASGDTQYF

d_call: TRBD1
v_call: TRBV5-5
clone_size: NA
j_call: TRBJ1-5
cdr3_nt: TGTGCCAGCCGGACAGGGAATCAGCCCCAGCATTTT
cdr3_aa: CASRTGNQPQHF

d_call: NA
v_call: TRBV5-1
clone_size: NA
j_call: TRBJ1-3
cdr3_nt: TGCGCCAGCAGCTTGGGACCTCGGAGTCTGGCCTCTGGAAACACCATATATTTT
cdr3_aa: CASSLGPRSLASGNTIYF

d_call: TRBD1
v_call: TRBV5-1
clone_size: NA
j_call: TRBJ1-1
cdr3_nt: TGCGCCAGCAGCTTGGAGGGGGCTAGGACTGAAGCTTTCTTT
cdr3_aa: CASSLEGARTEAFF

d_call: NA
v_call: TRBV11-2
clone_size: NA
j_call: TRBJ2-3
cdr3_nt: TGTGCCAGCAGCTCCAAAGTTAGGGCTAGCACAGATACGCAGTATTTT
cdr3_aa: CASSSKVRASTDTQYF

d_call: NA
v_call: TRBV19
clone_size: NA
j_call: TRBJ1-4
cdr3_nt: TGTGCCAGTAGCTTGGACGGTTCATATGAAAAACTGTTTTTT
cdr3_aa: CASSLDGSYEKLFF

d_call: TRBD2
v_call: TRBV6-1
clone_size: NA
j_call: TRBJ2-7
cdr3_nt: TGTGCCAGCAGCACTAGCGTTCCCTACGAGCAGTACTTC
cdr3_aa: CASSTSVPYEQYF

d_call: NA
v_call: TRBV19
clone_size: NA
j_call: TRBJ1-1
cdr3_nt: TGTGCCAGTAGTGGCGCCCCCGGAGCTGAAGCTTTCTTT
cdr3_aa: CASSGAPGAEAFF

d_call: NA
v_call: TRBV4-2
clone_size: NA
j_call: TRBJ1-3
cdr3_nt: TGTGCCAGCAGCCCCCAGGCCCCCTCTGGAAACACCATATATTTT
cdr3_aa: CASSPQAPSGNTIYF

d_call: NA
v_call: TRBV27
clone_size: NA
j_call: TRBJ1-5
cdr3_nt: TGTGCCAGCAGTTTATGGGGGAACAATCAGCCCCAGCATTTT
cdr3_aa: CASSLWGNNQPQHF

d_call: NA
v_call: TRBV5-1
clone_size: NA
j_call: TRBJ1-6
cdr3_nt: TGCGCCAGCAGCTTGGACCGTCCGCCCCTCCACTTT
cdr3_aa: CASSLDRPPLHF

d_call: NA
v_call: TRBV5-5
clone_size: NA
j_call: TRBJ1-1
cdr3_nt: TGTGCCAGCAGCTTGGGAAGGCGGAACACTGAAGCTTTCTTT
cdr3_aa: CASSLGRRNTEAFF

d_call: NA
v_call: TRBV7-6
clone_size: NA
j_call: TRBJ2-3
cdr3_nt: TGTGCCAGCAGCTTAGGGGCCGGGGGGCCGCAGTATTTT
cdr3_aa: CASSLGAGGPQYF

d_call: NA
v_call: TRBV2
clone_size: few
j_call: TRBJ1-6
cdr3_nt: TGTGCCAGCCGGGACTCGAATTCACCCCTCCACTTT
cdr3_aa: CASRDSNSPLHF

d_call: NA
v_call: TRBV19
clone_size: NA
j_call: TRBJ2-3
cdr3_nt: TGTGCCAGTAGTATAGTAAGGGGGAGTCACACAGATACGCAGTATTTT
cdr3_aa: CASSIVRGSHTDTQYF

d_call: NA
v_call: TRBV28
clone_size: NA
j_call: TRBJ2-3
cdr3_nt: TGTGCCAGCAGTCCACGGACCGTCAAGGTGCGGTATTTT
cdr3_aa: CASSPRTVKVRYF

d_call: TRBD1
v_call: TRBV5-4
clone_size: NA
j_call: TRBJ2-2
cdr3_nt: TGTGCCAGCACCCCCGAGCCAAACAGGGGTGGCACCGGGGAGCTGTTTTTT
cdr3_aa: CASTPEPNRGGTGELFF

d_call: NA
v_call: TRBV19
clone_size: NA
j_call: TRBJ1-1
cdr3_nt: TGTGCCAGTAGTATTCTGGGGTCGAGAGGAGTCACTGAAGCTTTCTTT
cdr3_aa: CASSILGSRGVTEAFF

d_call: TRBD1
v_call: TRBV6-5
clone_size: NA
j_call: TRBJ1-5
cdr3_nt: TGTGCCAGCAGTTATCCGACAGGGGTGGAGCCCCAGCATTTT
cdr3_aa: CASSYPTGVEPQHF

d_call: NA
v_call: TRBV1
clone_size: NA
j_call: TRBJ2-1
cdr3_nt: TGCACCAGTAAACTAGCGGGCCGCTACAATGAGCAGTTCTTC
cdr3_aa: CTSKLAGRYNEQFF

d_call: NA
v_call: TRBV19
clone_size: NA
j_call: TRBJ1-1
cdr3_nt: TGTGCCAGTAGTATGAGCGGGAACACTGAAGCTTTCTTT
cdr3_aa: CASSMSGNTEAFF

d_call: TRBD1
v_call: TRBV19
clone_size: NA
j_call: TRBJ2-5
cdr3_nt: TGTGCCAGCGGGACAGGGTGGGAGACCCAGTACTTC
cdr3_aa: CASGTGWETQYF

d_call: NA
v_call: TRBV6-4
clone_size: NA
j_call: TRBJ1-1
cdr3_nt: TGTGCCAGCAGAATACACCCATTCACCCTCGACACGATGAACACTGAAGCTTTCTTT
cdr3_aa: CASRIHPFTLDTMNTEAFF

d_call: TRBD1
v_call: TRBV2
clone_size: NA
j_call: TRBJ1-6
cdr3_nt: TGTGCTACGGGACAGGGATTCTCACCCCTCCACTTT
cdr3_aa: CATGQGFSPLHF

d_call: NA
v_call: TRBV5-1
clone_size: once
j_call: TRBJ1-5
cdr3_nt: TGCGCCAGCAGCTTGGGGACTAACAATCAGCCCCAGCATTTT
cdr3_aa: CASSLGTNNQPQHF

d_call: TRBD1
v_call: TRBV19
clone_size: NA
j_call: TRBJ2-5
cdr3_nt: TGTGCCAGTAGCCAGGGTGGACAGGGAGGAGTTTTAGGGACCCAGTACTTC
cdr3_aa: CASSQGGQGGVLGTQYF

d_call: TRBD1
v_call: TRBV30
clone_size: NA
j_call: TRBJ1-1
cdr3_nt: TGTGCCTGGGCAGACTCCGGACAGGGGAGAACTGAAGCTTTCTTT
cdr3_aa: CAWADSGQGRTEAFF

d_call: NA
v_call: TRBV7-2
clone_size: NA
j_call: TRBJ1-2
cdr3_nt: TGTGCCAGCAGCTTAGTTCCTCAGCAGGGGATTCCCTATGGCTACACCTTC
cdr3_aa: CASSLVPQQGIPYGYTF

d_call: TRBD2
v_call: TRBV7-2
clone_size: once
j_call: TRBJ2-1
cdr3_nt: TGTGCCAGCAGCCCGGGACTAGCGGGGCCCTCACGGTTCTTC
cdr3_aa: CASSPGLAGPSRFF

d_call: TRBD1
v_call: TRBV9
clone_size: once
j_call: TRBJ1-2
cdr3_nt: TGTGCCAGCAGCGCTAACAGGGGGCACGACTATGGCTACACCTTC
cdr3_aa: CASSANRGHDYGYTF

d_call: NA
v_call: TRBV4-2
clone_size: NA
j_call: TRBJ2-5
cdr3_nt: TGTGCCAGCAGCCTCAGGGGTGAGACCCAGTACTTC
cdr3_aa: CASSLRGETQYF

d_call: NA
v_call: TRBV5-1
clone_size: NA
j_call: TRBJ2-7
cdr3_nt: TGCGCCAGCAGCGCCGGGACGTTACCCTACGAGCAGTACTTC
cdr3_aa: CASSAGTLPYEQYF

d_call: TRBD1
v_call: TRBV4-2
clone_size: NA
j_call: TRBJ1-1
cdr3_nt: TGTGCCAGCAGCCCACAGGGGGACACTGAAGCTTTCTTT
cdr3_aa: CASSPQGDTEAFF

d_call: NA
v_call: TRBV28
clone_size: NA
j_call: TRBJ1-1
cdr3_nt: TGTGCCAGTCGTAGGGGGGGCTTGAACACTGAAGCTTTCTTT
cdr3_aa: CASRRGGLNTEAFF

d_call: NA
v_call: TRBV5-6
clone_size: NA
j_call: TRBJ1-2
cdr3_nt: TGTGCCAGCAGCCGGGCATATGGCTACACCTTC
cdr3_aa: CASSRAYGYTF

d_call: TRBD2
v_call: TRBV19
clone_size: NA
j_call: TRBJ2-1
cdr3_nt: TGTGCCAGTAGTGGGACTAGCGGGAACAATGAGCAGTTCTTC
cdr3_aa: CASSGTSGNNEQFF